These 4 T cell receptor beta chains were sequenced from one sample in a study of response to subunit inactivated influenza vaccine (dated by TCRdb to between 2017 and 2018). To prepare the library, RT-PCR was applied. The instrument was an Illumina HiSeq 2500. In TCRdb, the public reads were trimmed at Q25 with fastp and aligned with MiXCR, with productive beta chains retained. All rows with the same CDR3 protein become a single entry with the most common DNA and genes. Recorded for this sample are about 570,000 distinct CDR3 sequences; about 11% of them occurred a single time. The ten largest account for approximately 11% of the sample. These data also formed part of another study, on T cells expressing NK-cell markers. The other study reports the following: TCR beta cDNA libraries were prepared using 5'RACE template switching, which introduced a universal primer site and unique molecular identifiers.

The sequencing here drew on PBMCs from blood, taken on the day of vaccination. The receptors come from a man in his fifties or sixties who received an inactivated influenza vaccine. Donor details come from another sample of the same person, matched by shared clones.

A few counts support this clonotype. The V call is TRBV7-9, the J call TRBJ2-1; a possible D gene is TRBD2 (5 bases). Trimming took 5 bases from V and 10 from J, leaving 15 bases between them. Germline V lookup: CDR1 SEHNR, CDR2 FQNEAQ (reference sequence). This CDR3 spans 13 amino acids. The CDR3 protein is CASSGEWPLEQFF. For the CDR3, the DNA is TGTGCCAGCAGCGGGGAGTGGCCCCTAGAGCAGTTCTTC.

This clonotype was seen a handful of times. V usage is TRBV7-8 and J usage is TRBJ2-1, with 12 bases lining up with TRBD2. The CDR3 loop spans 17 amino acids. J lost 0 bases, V lost 3 bases, and 3 bases had no gene match. Per germline, CDR1 SGHVS and CDR2 FQNEAQ. The CDR3, as DNA: TGTGCCAGCAGCTTCCGACTAGCGGGAGACTCCTACAATGAGCAGTTCTTC. Protein product: CASSFRLAGDSYNEQFF. Using reference TRBV7-8 and TRBJ2-1 for the parts outside the CDR3, the full variable domain is GAGVSQSPRYKVAKRGQDVALRCDPISGHVSLFWYQQALGQGPEFLTYFQNEAQLDKSGLPSDRFFAERPEGSVSTLKIQRTQQEDSAVYLCASSFRLAGDSYNEQFFGPGTRLTVL.

This clonotype was observed a few times. The chain is built from TRBV12-3 or TRBV12-4 and TRBJ2-5, with TRBD1 as a possible D gene (6 bases). Trimming pared 4 bases from V and 2 bases from J, leaving 14 bases between. The length of the CDR3 is 15 residues. CDR3 bases: TGTGCCAGCAGTTGGGGGCTGATGGGGCAAGAGACCCAGTACTTC. Translation gives CASSWGLMGQETQYF.

The chain joins TRBV29-1 to TRBJ1-1, with 9 nucleotides matching TRBD1. Per the germline V gene, CDR1 is SQVTM and CDR2 is ANQGSEA. J was trimmed by 3 bases and V by 6 bases; bases with no gene match: 5. This CDR3 is 13 amino acids long. The CDR3 DNA follows: TGCAGCGTGGGGACAGGGAGGGACACTGAAGCTTTCTTT. Encoded protein: CSVGTGRDTEAFF.